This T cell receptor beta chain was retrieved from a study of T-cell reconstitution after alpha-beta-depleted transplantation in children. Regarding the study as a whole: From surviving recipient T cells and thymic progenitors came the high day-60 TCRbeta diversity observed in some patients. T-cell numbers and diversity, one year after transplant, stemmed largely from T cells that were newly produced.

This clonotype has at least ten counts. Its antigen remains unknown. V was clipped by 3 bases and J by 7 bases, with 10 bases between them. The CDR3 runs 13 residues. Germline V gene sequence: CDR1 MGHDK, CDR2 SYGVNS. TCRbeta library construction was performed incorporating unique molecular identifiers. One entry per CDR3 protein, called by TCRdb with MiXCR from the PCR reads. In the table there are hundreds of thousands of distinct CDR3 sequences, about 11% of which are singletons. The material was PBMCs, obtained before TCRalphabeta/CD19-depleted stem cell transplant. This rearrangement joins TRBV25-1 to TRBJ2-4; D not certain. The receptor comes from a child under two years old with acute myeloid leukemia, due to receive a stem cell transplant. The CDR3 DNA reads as TGTGCCAGCAGTGACGATAGGAAGAACATTCAGTACTTC. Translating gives CASSDDRKNIQYF.